This T cell receptor beta chain was retrieved from a study of T cell repertoires in cytomegalovirus infection. As for the study in general: Indications came from public TCR beta signatures; they pointed to CMV infection and to a matching HLA type.

TCRdb fed the reads into MiXCR, producing one record per CDR3 protein. The table lists roughly 760,000 distinct CDR3 sequences, approximately 34% of them singletons, with 2.5% to 3.5% in the top ten. As to this clonotype: The antigen remains undetermined.

Study-wide results and caveats: HLA-C-restricted, CMV-specific TCR beta clonotypes were dominant ex vivo. The study identified carriers of CMV plus the relevant HLA from cumulative public TCR beta family frequency.

Sequencing was done on a sample of PBMCs. The receptor was isolated from a human donor in good health (CMV status not recorded). Some clones in this sample may be carry-over from other donors' samples.

CDR3 residues: CASSYSNLDGQYF. The DNA of the CDR3 is TGTGCCAGCAGTTACTCCAACCTGGATGGGCAGTACTTC. The chain recombines TRBV6-5 with TRBJ2-7; no firm D call. Trimming stripped 0 bases from V and 9 bases from J, with 12 bases between. CDR3 length: 13 amino acids. Per the germline V gene, CDR1 is MNHEY and CDR2 is SVGAGI.